This T cell receptor beta chain came from a study of long-term antiretroviral therapy in people with HIV. Study-wide points: Pre-ART expanded clones dominated the repertoire at every time point. The study found that diversity rose after ART but stayed below transplant donor controls. Blood was collected between 2004 and 2017, possibly under older ART regimens.

Details on this clone: Its antigen remains unidentified.

At the survey level, the v3.0 immunoSEQ assay was run. Repertoires were generated with immunoSEQ multiplex PCR, while TCRdb's copy carries only in-frame clones and drops some. The repertoire consists of fewer than 30,000 clones, with roughly 77% occurring once and the leading ten covering 5% to 6.5%. Every participant with HIV received treatment in the United States. This TCR was sampled from a man aged 30 to 39 with HIV. Sequenced material: unsorted PBMCs, taken 4.4 years after starting antiretroviral therapy.

Here the CDR3 DNA reads TGTGCCAGCAGCGTAGAGGCCAGCCCCTACGAGCAGTACTTC. Translation gives CASSVEASPYEQYF. The V gene is TRBV9, the J gene TRBJ2-7; D remains ambiguous. Germline V CDR1 and CDR2: SGDLS, YYNGEE. V gave up 0 bases and J gave up 2 bases, with 9 bases separating them. The CDR3 loop spans 14 amino acids.